This TCR beta chain originates from a study of T cell responses to AZD1222 COVID-19 vaccine. Study observations and caveats: Nearly half of unique spike-specific TCRs reportedly avoided B.1.351 and B.1.1.7 mutated regions. Repertoires were sampled only after the peak T cell response. Donors, mostly white British, included more females; clonal diversity was possibly underestimated.

This CDR3 is built from 14 residues. Per the germline V gene, CDR1 is MDHEN and CDR2 is SYDVKM. With 2 bases removed from V and 7 bases from J, the gap between germline ends came to 12 bases. Method: immunoSEQ multiplex PCR; TCRdb's copy keeps in-frame clones and lacks some. The data hold some 170,000 clones, with 75% to 90% observed a single time. Points on this clone: Its target is not known.

V usage is TRBV28 and J usage is TRBJ1-5; D gene ambiguous. The clonotype was recovered from an adult who received the MenACWY meningococcal vaccine as a control. The starting material was peripheral blood, obtained 28 days after the second dose of the MenACWY control vaccine. CDR3 protein: CASSLPLGRQPQHF. CDR3 coding DNA: TGTGCCAGCAGTTTACCCCTGGGCCGACAGCCCCAGCATTTT.